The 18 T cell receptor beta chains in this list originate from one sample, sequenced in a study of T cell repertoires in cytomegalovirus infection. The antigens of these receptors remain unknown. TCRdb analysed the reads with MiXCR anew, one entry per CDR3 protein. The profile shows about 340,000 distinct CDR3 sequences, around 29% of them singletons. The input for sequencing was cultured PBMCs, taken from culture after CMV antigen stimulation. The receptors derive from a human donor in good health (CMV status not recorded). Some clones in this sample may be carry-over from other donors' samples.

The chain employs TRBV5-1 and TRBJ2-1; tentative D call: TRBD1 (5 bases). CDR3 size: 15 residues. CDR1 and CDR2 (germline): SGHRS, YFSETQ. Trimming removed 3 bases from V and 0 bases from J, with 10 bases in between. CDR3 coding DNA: TGCGCCAGCAGCTCCGGACATAACTCCTACAATGAGCAGTTCTTC. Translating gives CASSSGHNSYNEQFF.

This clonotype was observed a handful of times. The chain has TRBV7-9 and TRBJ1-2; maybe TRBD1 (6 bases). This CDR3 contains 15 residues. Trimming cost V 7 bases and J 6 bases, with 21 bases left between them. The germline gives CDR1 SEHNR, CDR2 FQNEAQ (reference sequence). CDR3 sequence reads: CASILGAGGFDGYTF. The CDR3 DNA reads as TGTGCCAGCATCCTGGGGGCCGGGGGTTTCGATGGCTACACCTTC.

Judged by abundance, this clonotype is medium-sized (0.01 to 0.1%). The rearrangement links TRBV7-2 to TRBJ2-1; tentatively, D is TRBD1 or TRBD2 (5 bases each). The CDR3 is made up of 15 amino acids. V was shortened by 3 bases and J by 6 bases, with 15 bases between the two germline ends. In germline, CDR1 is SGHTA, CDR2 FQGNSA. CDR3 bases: TGTGCCAGCAGCTTGGGGCGCGGGCTGGGCAATGAGCAGTTCTTC. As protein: CASSLGRGLGNEQFF.

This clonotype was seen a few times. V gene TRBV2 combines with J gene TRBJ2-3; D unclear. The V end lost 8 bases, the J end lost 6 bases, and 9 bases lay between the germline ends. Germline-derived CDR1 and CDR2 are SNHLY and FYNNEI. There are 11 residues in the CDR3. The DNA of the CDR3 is TGTGCCAGCCTAAACCCGGATACGCAGTATTTT. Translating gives CASLNPDTQYF. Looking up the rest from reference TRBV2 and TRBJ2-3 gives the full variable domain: EPEVTQTPSHQVTQMGQEVILRCVPISNHLYFYWYRQILGQKVEFLVSFYNNEISEKSEIFDDQFSVERPDGSNFTLKIRSTKLEDSAMYFCASLNPDTQYFGPGTRLTVL.

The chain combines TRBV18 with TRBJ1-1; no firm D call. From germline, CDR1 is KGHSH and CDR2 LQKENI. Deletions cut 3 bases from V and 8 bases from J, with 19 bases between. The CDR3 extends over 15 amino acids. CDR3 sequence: CASSPTVDPLGEAFF. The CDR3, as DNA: TGTGCCAGCTCACCCACCGTGGACCCTCTCGGAGAAGCTTTCTTT.

The CDR3 DNA is TGTGCCAGTAGTATGGGCCTCGGGCAGGCCACAGCGACTAACAATGAGCAGTTCTTC. Translating gives CASSMGLGQATATNNEQFF. V and J are TRBV19 and TRBJ2-1, with D possibly matching TRBD2 (5 bases). Trimming stripped 3 bases from V and 5 bases from J, with 26 bases between. Germline loops: CDR1 LNHDA, CDR2 SQIVND (reference sequence). CDR3 size: 19 residues.

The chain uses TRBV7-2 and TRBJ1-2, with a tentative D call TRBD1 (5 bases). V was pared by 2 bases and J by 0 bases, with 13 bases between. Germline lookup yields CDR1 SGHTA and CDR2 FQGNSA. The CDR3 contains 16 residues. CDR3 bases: TGTGCCAGCAGCTTAACGGGGACGGTAACTAACTATGGCTACACCTTC. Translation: CASSLTGTVTNYGYTF.

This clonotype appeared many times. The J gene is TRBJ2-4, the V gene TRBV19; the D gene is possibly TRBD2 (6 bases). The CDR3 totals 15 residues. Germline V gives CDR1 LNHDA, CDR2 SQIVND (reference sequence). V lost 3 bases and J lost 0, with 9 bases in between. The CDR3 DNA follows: TGTGCCAGTAGTATGGCGGGGATAGCCAAAAACATTCAGTACTTC. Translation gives CASSMAGIAKNIQYF.

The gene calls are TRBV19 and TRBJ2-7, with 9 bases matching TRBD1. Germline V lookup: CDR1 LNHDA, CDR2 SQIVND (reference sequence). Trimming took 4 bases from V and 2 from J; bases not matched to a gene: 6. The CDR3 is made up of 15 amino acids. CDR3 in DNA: TGTGCCAGTAGTACCCGGACAGGGGCGACCTACGAGCAGTACTTC. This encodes CASSTRTGATYEQYF.

CDR3 DNA sequence: TGTGCCAGCACCCCCTCCCGAGGCGATGAAAAACTGTTTTTT. Its translation: CASTPSRGDEKLFF. The chain has TRBV12-3 or TRBV12-4 and TRBJ1-4; unclear D gene. The ends were cut back, 7 bases at V and 6 bases at J, with 15 bases in the middle. The CDR3 loop spans 14 amino acids.

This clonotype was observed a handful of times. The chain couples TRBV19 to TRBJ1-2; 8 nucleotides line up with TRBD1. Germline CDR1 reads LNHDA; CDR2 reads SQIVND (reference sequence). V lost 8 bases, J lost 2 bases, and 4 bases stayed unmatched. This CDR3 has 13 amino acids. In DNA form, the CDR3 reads TGTGCCAGTCGGACAGGGCCGAACTATGGCTACACCTTC. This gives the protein CASRTGPNYGYTF.

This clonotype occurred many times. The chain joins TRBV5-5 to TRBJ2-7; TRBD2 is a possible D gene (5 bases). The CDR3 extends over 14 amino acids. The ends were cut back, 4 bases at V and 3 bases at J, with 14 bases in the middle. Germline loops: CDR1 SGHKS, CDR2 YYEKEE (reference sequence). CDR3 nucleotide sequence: TGTGCCAGCAGCCGAGGACCCGGAGGCTACGAGCAGTACTTC. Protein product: CASSRGPGGYEQYF. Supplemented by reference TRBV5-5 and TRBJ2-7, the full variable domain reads DAGVTQSPTHLIKTRGQQVTLRCSPISGHKSVSWYQQVLGQGPQFIFQYYEKEERGRGNFPDRFSARQFPNYSSELNVNALLLGDSALYLCASSRGPGGYEQYFGPGTRLTVT.

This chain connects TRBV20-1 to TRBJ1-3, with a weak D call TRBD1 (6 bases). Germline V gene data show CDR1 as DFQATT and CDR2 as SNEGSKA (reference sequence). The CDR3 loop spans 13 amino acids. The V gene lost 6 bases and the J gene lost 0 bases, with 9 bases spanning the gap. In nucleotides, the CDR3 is TGCAGTGCCCAGGACAGCTCTGGAAACACCATATATTTT. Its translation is CSAQDSSGNTIYF.

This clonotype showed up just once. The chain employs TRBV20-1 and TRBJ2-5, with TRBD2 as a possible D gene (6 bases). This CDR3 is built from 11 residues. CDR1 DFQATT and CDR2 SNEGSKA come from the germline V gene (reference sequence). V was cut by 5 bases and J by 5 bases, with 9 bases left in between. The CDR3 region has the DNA TGCAGTGCTGGGACTTGGGAGACCCAGTACTTC. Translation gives CSAGTWETQYF.

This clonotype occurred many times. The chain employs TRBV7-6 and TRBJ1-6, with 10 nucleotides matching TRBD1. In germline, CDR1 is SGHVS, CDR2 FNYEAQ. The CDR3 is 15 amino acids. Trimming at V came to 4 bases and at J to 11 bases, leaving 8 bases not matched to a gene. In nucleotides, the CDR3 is TGTGCCAGCAGCTCGGGACAGGGGTCCTCGCCACCCCTCCACTTT. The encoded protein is CASSSGQGSSPPLHF.

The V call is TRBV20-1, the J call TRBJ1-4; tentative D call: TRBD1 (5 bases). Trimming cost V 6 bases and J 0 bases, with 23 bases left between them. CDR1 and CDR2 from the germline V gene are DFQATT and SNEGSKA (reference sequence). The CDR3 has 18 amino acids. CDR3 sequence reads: CSALMGPDTHTTNEKLFF. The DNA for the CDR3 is TGCAGTGCCCTCATGGGACCGGATACCCACACAACTAATGAAAAACTGTTTTTT.

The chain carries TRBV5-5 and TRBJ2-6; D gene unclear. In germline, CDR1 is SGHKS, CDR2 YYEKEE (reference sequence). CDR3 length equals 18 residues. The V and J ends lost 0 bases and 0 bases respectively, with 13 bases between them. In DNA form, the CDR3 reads TGTGCCAGCAGCTTGGCCCCCAGTGTTAGCTCTGGGGCCAACGTCCTGACTTTC. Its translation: CASSLAPSVSSGANVLTF. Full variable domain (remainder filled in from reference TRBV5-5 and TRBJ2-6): DAGVTQSPTHLIKTRGQQVTLRCSPISGHKSVSWYQQVLGQGPQFIFQYYEKEERGRGNFPDRFSARQFPNYSSELNVNALLLGDSALYLCASSLAPSVSSGANVLTFGAGSRLTVL.

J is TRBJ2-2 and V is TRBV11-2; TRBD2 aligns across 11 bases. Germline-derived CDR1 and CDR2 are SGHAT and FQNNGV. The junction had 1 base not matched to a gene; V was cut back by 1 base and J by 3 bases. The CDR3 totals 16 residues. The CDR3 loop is CASSLVLAGDTGELFF. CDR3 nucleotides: TGTGCCAGCAGCTTAGTACTAGCGGGGGACACCGGGGAGCTGTTTTTT. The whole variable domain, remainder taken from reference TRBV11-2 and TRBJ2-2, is EAGVAQSPRYKIIEKRQSVAFWCNPISGHATLYWYQQILGQGPKLLIQFQNNGVVDDSQLPKDRFSAERLKGVDSTLKIQPAKLEDSAVYLCASSLVLAGDTGELFFGEGSRLTVL.